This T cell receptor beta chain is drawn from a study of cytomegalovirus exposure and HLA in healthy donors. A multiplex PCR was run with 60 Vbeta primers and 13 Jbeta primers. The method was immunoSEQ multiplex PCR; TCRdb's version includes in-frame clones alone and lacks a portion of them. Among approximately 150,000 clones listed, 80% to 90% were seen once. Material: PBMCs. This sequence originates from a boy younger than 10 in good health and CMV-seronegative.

This CDR3 is CASSSGGNQPQHF. In DNA form, the CDR3 reads TGTGCCAGCAGCTCGGGAGGGAATCAGCCCCAGCATTTT. The chain recombines TRBV7-2 with TRBJ1-5; D gene uncertain. V was cut by 4 bases and J by 4 bases, with 8 bases left in between. The CDR3 spans 13 residues. Looked up from germline, CDR1 is SGHTA and CDR2 is FQGNSA. The variable domain in full, with the rest retrieved from reference TRBV7-2 and TRBJ1-5, is GAGVSQSPSNKVTEKGKDVELRCDPISGHTALYWYRQSLGQGLEFLIYFQGNSAPDKSGLPSDRFSAERTGGSVSTLTIQRTQQEDSAVYLCASSSGGNQPQHFGDGTRLSIL.